Listed below are T cell receptor beta chains from one sample, sequenced in a study of blood T cell repertoires in COVID-19. TCRdb's copy holds only in-frame clones and misses some; the assay was immunoSEQ multiplex PCR. The sample lists about 160,000 clones; approximately 80% were seen once. Sequenced: PBMCs or T cells enriched from blood (not recorded which). The receptors originated from a man aged 40-49 years who had recovered from COVID-19. The CDR3 runs from the conserved cysteine through the conserved F or W. Each record gives: V gene, D gene, clone size, J gene, CDR3 DNA, CDR3 protein. D genes are given only for firm matches. Not every row has a clone size; where given, it reads once, few, many or a size class.

V gene: TRBV29-1
D gene: TRBD1
clone size: .
J gene: TRBJ1-5
CDR3 DNA: TGCAGCGTGGGACAGGGGGCTAGCAATCAGCCCCAGCATTTT
CDR3 protein: CSVGQGASNQPQHF

V gene: TRBV4-1
D gene: TRBD1
clone size: .
J gene: TRBJ1-2
CDR3 DNA: TGCGCCAGCAGCCTCGAGACCCGGGACAGCACCTATGGCTACACCTTC
CDR3 protein: CASSLETRDSTYGYTF

V gene: TRBV5-8
D gene: TRBD1
clone size: few
J gene: TRBJ1-5
CDR3 DNA: TGTGCCAGCAGCGCACGGACAGGGAATAGCAATCAGCCCCAGCATTTT
CDR3 protein: CASSARTGNSNQPQHF

V gene: TRBV5-1
D gene: TRBD1
clone size: .
J gene: TRBJ1-1
CDR3 DNA: TGCGCCAGCAGCCTTCGACAGGGCGGGACTGAAGCTTTCTTT
CDR3 protein: CASSLRQGGTEAFF

V gene: TRBV6-4
D gene: .
clone size: .
J gene: TRBJ1-4
CDR3 DNA: TGTGCCAGCAGTCGGGAAGGGACTAATGAAAAACTGTTTTTT
CDR3 protein: CASSREGTNEKLFF

V gene: TRBV5-1
D gene: .
clone size: .
J gene: TRBJ1-3
CDR3 DNA: TGCGCCAGCAGCTTGGACGGGGGGAAGAACACCATATATTTT
CDR3 protein: CASSLDGGKNTIYF

V gene: TRBV6-2/TRBV6-3
D gene: .
clone size: .
J gene: TRBJ2-1
CDR3 DNA: TGTGCCAGCAGTTACTACAGGGCCGGGTCCTACAATGAGCAGTTCTTC
CDR3 protein: CASSYYRAGSYNEQFF

V gene: TRBV6-1
D gene: .
clone size: .
J gene: TRBJ1-1
CDR3 DNA: TGTGCCAGCAGTGAGCGGTTAACTGAAGCTTTCTTT
CDR3 protein: CASSERLTEAFF

V gene: TRBV19
D gene: .
clone size: once
J gene: TRBJ1-5
CDR3 DNA: TGTGCCAGTAGTATCAGACCGGGTCCCCTCGGATATAGCAATCAGCCCCAGCATTTT
CDR3 protein: CASSIRPGPLGYSNQPQHF

V gene: TRBV5-1
D gene: TRBD1
clone size: .
J gene: TRBJ1-1
CDR3 DNA: TGCGCCAGCAGCTTTCAGGGGGAGAAAACTGAAGCTTTCTTT
CDR3 protein: CASSFQGEKTEAFF

V gene: TRBV3-1/TRBV3-2
D gene: .
clone size: .
J gene: TRBJ2-2
CDR3 DNA: TGTGCCAGCAGCCAAGTACTAGCTGGTACCGGGGAGCTGTTTTTT
CDR3 protein: CASSQVLAGTGELFF

V gene: TRBV12-3/TRBV12-4
D gene: .
clone size: medium-sized
J gene: TRBJ1-1
CDR3 DNA: TGTGCCAGCAGTTTAAGCGGTAGGAGGGAAGCTTTCTTT
CDR3 protein: CASSLSGRREAFF

V gene: TRBV4-1
D gene: TRBD2
clone size: .
J gene: TRBJ2-5
CDR3 DNA: TGCGCCAGCAGCCAAGATAGGACTAGCGGGGGGGAGACCCAGTACTTC
CDR3 protein: CASSQDRTSGGETQYF

V gene: TRBV9
D gene: TRBD2
clone size: .
J gene: TRBJ2-3
CDR3 DNA: TGTGCCAGCAGCCCGGACCAGCGGACTAGGTATTTT
CDR3 protein: CASSPDQRTRYF

V gene: TRBV5-4
D gene: TRBD1
clone size: .
J gene: TRBJ1-4
CDR3 DNA: TGTGCCAGCAGACGGGACAGGGGTGGAAAACTGTTTTTT
CDR3 protein: CASRRDRGGKLFF

V gene: TRBV6-4
D gene: .
clone size: .
J gene: TRBJ2-5
CDR3 DNA: TGTGCCAGCAGTGGGTTACTAGGGATGGGAGAGACCCAGTACTTC
CDR3 protein: CASSGLLGMGETQYF

V gene: TRBV6-2/TRBV6-3
D gene: TRBD2
clone size: .
J gene: TRBJ2-5
CDR3 DNA: TGTGCCAGCAGTTACCCGCTAGGGCGGGGGGCCCGTAACCAAGAGACCCAGTACTTC
CDR3 protein: CASSYPLGRGARNQETQYF

V gene: TRBV10-3
D gene: TRBD2
clone size: .
J gene: TRBJ2-3
CDR3 DNA: TGTGCCATCAAAGGGAGGGGCGGGACAGATACGCAGTATTTT
CDR3 protein: CAIKGRGGTDTQYF

V gene: TRBV9
D gene: TRBD1
clone size: .
J gene: TRBJ2-7
CDR3 DNA: TGTGCCAGCAGCGCCGCTTCGGACAGGCCAACCTTTTACGAGCAGTACTTC
CDR3 protein: CASSAASDRPTFYEQYF

V gene: TRBV9
D gene: .
clone size: .
J gene: TRBJ2-5
CDR3 DNA: TGTGCCAGCTCAGACGGGGTTCAAGAGACCCAGTACTTC
CDR3 protein: CASSDGVQETQYF

V gene: TRBV2
D gene: TRBD2
clone size: .
J gene: TRBJ2-1
CDR3 DNA: TGTGCCAGCAGTGCCGGGACTAGCCTCAATGAGCAGTTCTTC
CDR3 protein: CASSAGTSLNEQFF

V gene: TRBV29-1
D gene: TRBD1
clone size: .
J gene: TRBJ1-2
CDR3 DNA: TGCAGCGTTGTAAGGGCAGGGGGCTATGGCTACACCTTC
CDR3 protein: CSVVRAGGYGYTF

V gene: TRBV18
D gene: .
clone size: .
J gene: TRBJ1-2
CDR3 DNA: TGTGCCAGCTCACCAGGACAGAACTATGGCTACACCTTC
CDR3 protein: CASSPGQNYGYTF

V gene: TRBV10-3
D gene: TRBD1
clone size: .
J gene: TRBJ1-5
CDR3 DNA: TGTGCCATCAGCCAGGGGGCCGATCAGCCCCAGCATTTT
CDR3 protein: CAISQGADQPQHF

V gene: TRBV5-1
D gene: .
clone size: .
J gene: TRBJ2-3
CDR3 DNA: TGCGCCAGCAGCTTGACGCTTGGTACTAGCACAGATACGCAGTATTTT
CDR3 protein: CASSLTLGTSTDTQYF

V gene: TRBV30
D gene: .
clone size: .
J gene: TRBJ2-7
CDR3 DNA: TGTGCCTGGAGTGTAGGAGCCTACGAGCAGTACTTC
CDR3 protein: CAWSVGAYEQYF

V gene: TRBV2
D gene: TRBD1
clone size: .
J gene: TRBJ1-6
CDR3 DNA: TGTGCCAGCAGGGTCGCGACAGGGGATAATTCACCCCTCCACTTT
CDR3 protein: CASRVATGDNSPLHF

V gene: TRBV2
D gene: .
clone size: .
J gene: TRBJ1-2
CDR3 DNA: TGTGCCAGCAGCAGAGACGGGAGTAACTATGGCTACACCTTC
CDR3 protein: CASSRDGSNYGYTF

V gene: TRBV5-1
D gene: .
clone size: .
J gene: TRBJ1-5
CDR3 DNA: TGCGCCAGCAGCAGTACAGGGATAGAGGAGCCCCAGCATTTT
CDR3 protein: CASSSTGIEEPQHF

V gene: TRBV5-1
D gene: TRBD1
clone size: once
J gene: TRBJ2-2
CDR3 DNA: TGCGCCAGCAGCCCTTCTGGGACAGGGAATGGGGAGCTGTTTTTT
CDR3 protein: CASSPSGTGNGELFF

V gene: TRBV18
D gene: TRBD1
clone size: .
J gene: TRBJ1-2
CDR3 DNA: TGTGCCAGCTCACCCTCCCAGGACAGGCTGGATGGCTACACCTTC
CDR3 protein: CASSPSQDRLDGYTF

V gene: TRBV5-4
D gene: .
clone size: once
J gene: TRBJ1-1
CDR3 DNA: TGTGCCAGCAGTCTGGACAAGAACACTGAAGCTTTCTTT
CDR3 protein: CASSLDKNTEAFF

V gene: TRBV27
D gene: TRBD1
clone size: many
J gene: TRBJ2-2
CDR3 DNA: TGTGCCAGCAGTAGCGTCCTACAGGGGAAGTGGGGCACCGGGGAGCTGTTTTTT
CDR3 protein: CASSSVLQGKWGTGELFF

V gene: TRBV3-1/TRBV3-2
D gene: .
clone size: few
J gene: TRBJ2-2
CDR3 DNA: TGTGCCAGCAGCGCGAGCTCGGGCACCGGGGAGCTGTTTTTT
CDR3 protein: CASSASSGTGELFF

V gene: TRBV15
D gene: TRBD2
clone size: .
J gene: TRBJ2-7
CDR3 DNA: TGTGCCACCAGCTCCCCGGGGGGGTCCTACGAGCAGTACTTC
CDR3 protein: CATSSPGGSYEQYF

V gene: TRBV14
D gene: .
clone size: .
J gene: TRBJ2-3
CDR3 DNA: TGTGCCAGCAGCCAAGATACAGGCCGGAATCGAGATACGCAGTATTTT
CDR3 protein: CASSQDTGRNRDTQYF

V gene: TRBV5-8
D gene: TRBD2
clone size: .
J gene: TRBJ2-2
CDR3 DNA: TGTGCCAGCAGCTTAGGTCTAGCGGTGAACACCGGGGAGCTGTTTTTT
CDR3 protein: CASSLGLAVNTGELFF

V gene: TRBV30
D gene: TRBD2
clone size: .
J gene: TRBJ2-5
CDR3 DNA: TGTGCCTGGAGTAACCCTAGCGGGCAAGAGACCCAGTACTTC
CDR3 protein: CAWSNPSGQETQYF

V gene: TRBV5-1
D gene: .
clone size: few
J gene: TRBJ1-1
CDR3 DNA: TGCGCCAGCAGCTTATGGTTTGGCCCTGGCACTGAAGCTTTCTTT
CDR3 protein: CASSLWFGPGTEAFF

V gene: TRBV19
D gene: .
clone size: .
J gene: TRBJ1-1
CDR3 DNA: TGTGCCAGTAGACCCCTAGACCGACCTGGAGAAGCTTTCTTT
CDR3 protein: CASRPLDRPGEAFF

V gene: TRBV5-1
D gene: TRBD2
clone size: .
J gene: TRBJ2-3
CDR3 DNA: TGCGCCAGCAGCTTGCACCGGGGGGGAACAGATACGCAGTATTTT
CDR3 protein: CASSLHRGGTDTQYF

V gene: TRBV9
D gene: TRBD1
clone size: .
J gene: TRBJ1-3
CDR3 DNA: TGTGCCAGCAGCGGGACAGGGAAGTGGTCTGGAAACACCATATATTTT
CDR3 protein: CASSGTGKWSGNTIYF

V gene: TRBV5-8
D gene: TRBD2
clone size: few
J gene: TRBJ2-5
CDR3 DNA: TGTGCCAGCAGCTTGGGAGAGGGGAGGGTCAGCAGAGAGACCCAGTACTTC
CDR3 protein: CASSLGEGRVSRETQYF

V gene: TRBV30
D gene: .
clone size: many
J gene: TRBJ1-1
CDR3 DNA: TGTGCCTGGAGTGTACTCCATCGTACGATGAACACTGAAGCTTTCTTT
CDR3 protein: CAWSVLHRTMNTEAFF

V gene: TRBV4-1
D gene: .
clone size: .
J gene: TRBJ2-3
CDR3 DNA: TGCGCCAGCAGCCCCGTACTCGTGAAAAGCACAGATACGCAGTATTTT
CDR3 protein: CASSPVLVKSTDTQYF

V gene: TRBV4-2
D gene: TRBD1
clone size: .
J gene: TRBJ2-2
CDR3 DNA: TGTGCCAGCAACGACATTTCGGGACAGGGGTACCCCGGGGAGCTGTTTTTT
CDR3 protein: CASNDISGQGYPGELFF

V gene: TRBV9
D gene: .
clone size: .
J gene: TRBJ2-3
CDR3 DNA: TGTGCCAGCAGCGCAATCCGCGGGGCAGATACGCAGTATTTT
CDR3 protein: CASSAIRGADTQYF

V gene: TRBV5-1
D gene: .
clone size: once
J gene: TRBJ1-1
CDR3 DNA: TGCGCCAGCAGCTTGCTATCACTAGTGGTAGACGAAGCTTTCTTT
CDR3 protein: CASSLLSLVVDEAFF

V gene: TRBV30
D gene: .
clone size: few
J gene: TRBJ2-3
CDR3 DNA: TGTGCCTGGAGCCCCCGGGGGTTTTCGGATACGCAGTATTTT
CDR3 protein: CAWSPRGFSDTQYF

V gene: TRBV2
D gene: .
clone size: .
J gene: TRBJ2-5
CDR3 DNA: TGTGCCAGCAGGGGGCGCGCAGAGACCCAGTACTTC
CDR3 protein: CASRGRAETQYF

V gene: TRBV6-4
D gene: .
clone size: once
J gene: TRBJ1-5
CDR3 DNA: TGTGCCAGCAGTGACTCGCCAGGGAATCAGCCCCAGCATTTT
CDR3 protein: CASSDSPGNQPQHF

V gene: TRBV5-1
D gene: .
clone size: .
J gene: TRBJ1-3
CDR3 DNA: TGCTCAGCAGACCCCACAGGAGGGTACTCTGGAAACACCATATATTTT
CDR3 protein: CSADPTGGYSGNTIYF

V gene: TRBV11-3
D gene: TRBD1
clone size: .
J gene: TRBJ2-6
CDR3 DNA: TGTGCCAGCAGCACCGGGACAGGGACTGGGGCCAACGTCCTGACTTTC
CDR3 protein: CASSTGTGTGANVLTF

V gene: TRBV5-1
D gene: TRBD2
clone size: .
J gene: TRBJ2-1
CDR3 DNA: TGCGCCAGCAGCTTGGCGAGCGGGGGCCATTCCTACAATGAGCAGTTCTTC
CDR3 protein: CASSLASGGHSYNEQFF

V gene: TRBV6-6
D gene: .
clone size: .
J gene: TRBJ2-3
CDR3 DNA: TGTGCCCACGGGCGGGGGCCTTACACAGATACGCAGTATTTT
CDR3 protein: CAHGRGPYTDTQYF

V gene: TRBV30
D gene: TRBD1
clone size: few
J gene: TRBJ1-6
CDR3 DNA: TGTGCCTGGAGTGGGACAGGGAAGAGGGGAAAAAATTCACCCCTCCACTTT
CDR3 protein: CAWSGTGKRGKNSPLHF

V gene: TRBV5-1
D gene: .
clone size: .
J gene: TRBJ1-1
CDR3 DNA: TGCGCCAGCAGCTTCGGGGAGAACACTGAAGCTTTCTTT
CDR3 protein: CASSFGENTEAFF

V gene: TRBV3-1/TRBV3-2
D gene: .
clone size: .
J gene: TRBJ1-4
CDR3 DNA: TGTGCCAGCAGCCAAGAAGGACAGCCCTTTGAAAAACTGTTTTTT
CDR3 protein: CASSQEGQPFEKLFF

V gene: TRBV30
D gene: .
clone size: .
J gene: TRBJ1-5
CDR3 DNA: TGTGCCTGGAGTAAGGGAAGGGGAGGTCAGCCCCAGCATTTT
CDR3 protein: CAWSKGRGGQPQHF